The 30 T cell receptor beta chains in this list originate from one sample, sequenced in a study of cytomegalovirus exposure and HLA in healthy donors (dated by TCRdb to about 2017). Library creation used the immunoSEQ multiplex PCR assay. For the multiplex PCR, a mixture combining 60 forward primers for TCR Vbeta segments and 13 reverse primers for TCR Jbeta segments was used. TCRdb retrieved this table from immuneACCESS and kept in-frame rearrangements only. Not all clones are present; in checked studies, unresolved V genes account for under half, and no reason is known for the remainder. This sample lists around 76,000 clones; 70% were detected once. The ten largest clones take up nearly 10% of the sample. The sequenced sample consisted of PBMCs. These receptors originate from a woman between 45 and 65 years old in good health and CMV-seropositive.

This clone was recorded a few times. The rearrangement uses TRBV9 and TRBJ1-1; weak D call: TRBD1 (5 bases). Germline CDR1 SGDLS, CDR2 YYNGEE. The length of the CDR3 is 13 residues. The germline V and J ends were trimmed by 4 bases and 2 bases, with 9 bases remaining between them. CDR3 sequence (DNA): TGTGCCAGCAGCTATCAGGGCAACACTGAAGCTTTCTTT. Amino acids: CASSYQGNTEAFF.

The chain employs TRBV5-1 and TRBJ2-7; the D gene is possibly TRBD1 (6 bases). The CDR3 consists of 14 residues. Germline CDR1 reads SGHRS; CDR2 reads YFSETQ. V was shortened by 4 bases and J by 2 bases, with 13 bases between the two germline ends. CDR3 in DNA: TGCGCCAGCAGCCCCGGGACACCCGCCTACGAGCAGTACTTC. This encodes CASSPGTPAYEQYF. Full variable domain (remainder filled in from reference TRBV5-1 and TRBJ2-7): KAGVTQTPRYLIKTRGQQVTLSCSPISGHRSVSWYQQTPGQGLQFLFEYFSETQRNKGNFPGRFSGRQFSNSRSEMNVSTLELGDSALYLCASSPGTPAYEQYFGPGTRLTVT.

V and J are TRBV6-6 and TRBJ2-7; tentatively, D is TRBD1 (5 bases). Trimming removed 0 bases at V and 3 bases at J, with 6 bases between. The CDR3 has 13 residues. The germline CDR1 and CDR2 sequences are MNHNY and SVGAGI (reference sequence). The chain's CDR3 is CASSYSTDYEQYF. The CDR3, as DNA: TGTGCCAGCAGTTACTCGACAGACTACGAGCAGTACTTC.

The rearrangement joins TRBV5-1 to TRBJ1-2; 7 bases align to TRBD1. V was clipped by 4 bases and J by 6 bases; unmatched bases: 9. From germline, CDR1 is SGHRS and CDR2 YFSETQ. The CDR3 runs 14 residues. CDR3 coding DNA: TGCGCCAGCAGCCTCCAGGCAGGGGGTAATGGCTACACCTTC. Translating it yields CASSLQAGGNGYTF.

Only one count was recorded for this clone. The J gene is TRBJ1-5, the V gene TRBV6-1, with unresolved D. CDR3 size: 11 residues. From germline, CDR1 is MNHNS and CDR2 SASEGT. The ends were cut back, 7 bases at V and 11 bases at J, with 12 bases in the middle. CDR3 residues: CASTEESAQHF. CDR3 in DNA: TGTGCCAGCACTGAGGAGTCAGCCCAGCATTTT.

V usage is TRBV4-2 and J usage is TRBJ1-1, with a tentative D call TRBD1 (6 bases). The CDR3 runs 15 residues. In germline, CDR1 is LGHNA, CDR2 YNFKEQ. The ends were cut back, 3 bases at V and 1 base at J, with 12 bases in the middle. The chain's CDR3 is CASSHSGASNTEAFF. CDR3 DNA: TGTGCCAGCAGCCATTCAGGGGCATCGAACACTGAAGCTTTCTTT.

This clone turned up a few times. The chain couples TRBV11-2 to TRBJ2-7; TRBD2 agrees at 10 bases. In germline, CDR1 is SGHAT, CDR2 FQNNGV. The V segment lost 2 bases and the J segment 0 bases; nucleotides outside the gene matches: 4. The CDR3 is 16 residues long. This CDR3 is CASSLTRTSGSYEQYF. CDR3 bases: TGTGCCAGCAGCTTAACCAGGACTAGCGGCTCCTACGAGCAGTACTTC.

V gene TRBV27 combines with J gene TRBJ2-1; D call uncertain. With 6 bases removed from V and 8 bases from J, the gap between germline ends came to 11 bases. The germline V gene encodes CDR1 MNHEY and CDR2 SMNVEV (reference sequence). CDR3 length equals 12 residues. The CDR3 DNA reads TGTGCCAGCAGGTCGCTAGGCGATGAGCAGTTCTTC. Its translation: CASRSLGDEQFF.

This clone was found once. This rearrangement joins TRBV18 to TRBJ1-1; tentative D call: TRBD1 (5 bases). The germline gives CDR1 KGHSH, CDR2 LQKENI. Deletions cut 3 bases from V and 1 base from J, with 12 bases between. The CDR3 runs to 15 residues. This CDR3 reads CASSPSTGTNTEAFF. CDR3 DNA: TGTGCCAGCTCACCCTCTACAGGAACGAACACTGAAGCTTTCTTT.

CDR3 residues: CASSDRGQGAREQYF. Here the CDR3 DNA reads TGCGCCAGCAGTGATCGGGGACAGGGGGCTCGGGAGCAGTACTTC. The J gene is TRBJ2-7, the V gene TRBV10-2; 12 bases line up with TRBD1. In germline, CDR1 is WSHSY, CDR2 SAAADI. Trimming cost V 3 bases and J 7 bases; bases outside gene matches: 7. The CDR3 extends over 15 amino acids.

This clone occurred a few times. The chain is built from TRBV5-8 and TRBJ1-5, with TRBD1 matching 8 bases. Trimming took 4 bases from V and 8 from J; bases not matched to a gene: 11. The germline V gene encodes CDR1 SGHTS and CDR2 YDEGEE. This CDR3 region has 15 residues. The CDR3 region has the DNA TGTGCCAGCAGCGAGACCGGGACAGGCCTGGAGCCCCAGCATTTT. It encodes CASSETGTGLEPQHF.

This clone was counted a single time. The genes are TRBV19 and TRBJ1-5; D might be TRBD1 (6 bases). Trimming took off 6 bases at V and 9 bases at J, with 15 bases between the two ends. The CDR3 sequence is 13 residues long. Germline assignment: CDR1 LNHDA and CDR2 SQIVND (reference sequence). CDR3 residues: CASREQGAGPQHF. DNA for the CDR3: TGTGCCAGTAGGGAACAGGGTGCAGGGCCCCAGCATTTT.

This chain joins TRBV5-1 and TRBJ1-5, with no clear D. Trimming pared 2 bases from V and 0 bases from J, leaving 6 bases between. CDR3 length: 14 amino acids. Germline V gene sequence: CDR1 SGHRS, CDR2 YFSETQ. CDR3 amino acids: CASSLGGSNQPQHF. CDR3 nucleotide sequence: TGCGCCAGCAGCTTAGGCGGTAGCAATCAGCCCCAGCATTTT.

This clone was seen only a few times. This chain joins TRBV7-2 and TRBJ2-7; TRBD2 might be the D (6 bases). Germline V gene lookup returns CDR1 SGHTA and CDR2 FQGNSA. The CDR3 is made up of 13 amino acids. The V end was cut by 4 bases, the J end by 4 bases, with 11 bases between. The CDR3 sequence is CASSSGSGYEQYF. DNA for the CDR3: TGTGCCAGCAGCTCCGGGAGTGGGTACGAGCAGTACTTC.

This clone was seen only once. CDR3 sequence (DNA): TGTGCCAGCAGTGGTCGCACTAGCTTCTATGGCTACACCTTC. This codes for CASSGRTSFYGYTF. V is TRBV6-1 and J is TRBJ1-2; D ambiguous. Per germline, CDR1 MNHNS and CDR2 SASEGT. V lost 4 bases, J lost 4 bases, and 13 bases lay in between. This CDR3 comprises 14 residues.

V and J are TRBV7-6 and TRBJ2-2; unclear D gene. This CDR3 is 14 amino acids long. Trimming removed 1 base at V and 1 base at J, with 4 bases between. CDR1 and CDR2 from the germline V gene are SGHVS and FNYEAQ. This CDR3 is CASSLVWNTGELFF. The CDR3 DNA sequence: TGTGCCAGCAGCTTAGTATGGAACACCGGGGAGCTGTTTTTT.

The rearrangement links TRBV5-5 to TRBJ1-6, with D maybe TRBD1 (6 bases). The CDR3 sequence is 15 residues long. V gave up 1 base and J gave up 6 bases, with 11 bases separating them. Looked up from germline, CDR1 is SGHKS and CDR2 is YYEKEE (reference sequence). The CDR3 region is CASSLPGAGNSPLHF. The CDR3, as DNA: TGTGCCAGCAGCTTGCCAGGGGCCGGTAATTCACCCCTCCACTTT.

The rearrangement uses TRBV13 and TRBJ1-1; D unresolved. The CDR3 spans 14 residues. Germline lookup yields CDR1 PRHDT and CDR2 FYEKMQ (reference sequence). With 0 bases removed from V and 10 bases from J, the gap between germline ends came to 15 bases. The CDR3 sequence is CASSLGSKSGRAFF. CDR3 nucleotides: TGTGCCAGCAGCTTAGGGTCAAAGAGCGGTCGAGCTTTCTTT.

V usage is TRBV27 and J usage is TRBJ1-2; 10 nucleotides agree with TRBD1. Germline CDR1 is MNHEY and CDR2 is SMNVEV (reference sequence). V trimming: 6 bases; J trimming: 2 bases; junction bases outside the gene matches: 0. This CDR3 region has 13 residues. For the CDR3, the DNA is TGTGCCAGCAGGGACAGGGGGAACTATGGCTACACCTTC. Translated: CASRDRGNYGYTF.

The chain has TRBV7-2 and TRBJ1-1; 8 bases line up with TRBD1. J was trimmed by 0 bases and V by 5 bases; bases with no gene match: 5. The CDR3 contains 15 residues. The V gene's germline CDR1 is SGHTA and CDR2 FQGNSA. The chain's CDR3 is CASSLGTGLNTEAFF. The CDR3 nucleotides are TGTGCCAGCAGCCTAGGGACAGGTTTGAACACTGAAGCTTTCTTT.

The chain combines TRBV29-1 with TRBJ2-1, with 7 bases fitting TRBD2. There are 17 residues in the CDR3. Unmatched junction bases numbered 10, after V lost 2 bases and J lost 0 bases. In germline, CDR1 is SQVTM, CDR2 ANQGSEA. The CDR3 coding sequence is TGCAGCGTTGAATTTGCGGGAGCCTTTTTCTCCTACAATGAGCAGTTCTTC. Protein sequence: CSVEFAGAFFSYNEQFF.

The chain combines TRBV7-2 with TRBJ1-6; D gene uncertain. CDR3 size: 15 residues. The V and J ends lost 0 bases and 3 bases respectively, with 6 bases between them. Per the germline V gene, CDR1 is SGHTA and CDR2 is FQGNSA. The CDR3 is CASSLANSYNSPLHF. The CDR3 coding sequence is TGTGCCAGCAGCTTAGCGAACAGCTATAATTCACCCCTCCACTTT. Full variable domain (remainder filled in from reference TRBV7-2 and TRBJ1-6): GAGVSQSPSNKVTEKGKDVELRCDPISGHTALYWYRQSLGQGLEFLIYFQGNSAPDKSGLPSDRFSAERTGGSVSTLTIQRTQQEDSAVYLCASSLANSYNSPLHFGNGTRLTVT.

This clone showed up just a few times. The CDR3, as DNA: TGTGCCAGCAGCTTGGTTGAGCGAGGGTGGAATGAGCAGTTCTTC. It translates to CASSLVERGWNEQFF. The chain carries TRBV5-6 and TRBJ2-1; TRBD2 is a possible D gene (5 bases). Trimming removed 0 bases at V and 7 bases at J, with 14 bases between. Germline CDR1 SGHDT, CDR2 YYEEEE. The CDR3 totals 15 residues.

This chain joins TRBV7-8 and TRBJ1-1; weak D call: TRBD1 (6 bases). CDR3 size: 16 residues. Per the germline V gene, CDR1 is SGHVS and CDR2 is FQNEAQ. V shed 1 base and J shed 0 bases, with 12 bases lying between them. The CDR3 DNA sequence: TGTGCCAGCAGCTTAGGAGTAGGGGGTATGAACACTGAAGCTTTCTTT. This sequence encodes CASSLGVGGMNTEAFF.

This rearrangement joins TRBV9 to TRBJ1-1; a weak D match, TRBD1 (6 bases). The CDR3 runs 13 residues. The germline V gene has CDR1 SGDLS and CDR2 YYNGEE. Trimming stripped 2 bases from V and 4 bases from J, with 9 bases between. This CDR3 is CASSVLTGTEAFF. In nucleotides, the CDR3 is TGTGCCAGCAGCGTTTTGACAGGCACTGAAGCTTTCTTT.

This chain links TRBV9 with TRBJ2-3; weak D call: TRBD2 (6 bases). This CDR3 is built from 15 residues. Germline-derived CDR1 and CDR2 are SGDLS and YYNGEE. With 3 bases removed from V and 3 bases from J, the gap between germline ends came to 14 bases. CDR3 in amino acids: CASSGSGSPTDTQYF. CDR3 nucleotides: TGTGCCAGCAGCGGTAGCGGATCGCCAACAGATACGCAGTATTTT.

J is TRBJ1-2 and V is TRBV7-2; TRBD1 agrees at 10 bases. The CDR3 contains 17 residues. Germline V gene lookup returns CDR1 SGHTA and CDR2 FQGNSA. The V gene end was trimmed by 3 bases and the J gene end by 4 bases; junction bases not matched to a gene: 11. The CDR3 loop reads CASSFDRGRSIFYGYTF. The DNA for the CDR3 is TGTGCCAGCAGCTTTGACAGGGGGCGAAGCATTTTCTATGGCTACACCTTC.

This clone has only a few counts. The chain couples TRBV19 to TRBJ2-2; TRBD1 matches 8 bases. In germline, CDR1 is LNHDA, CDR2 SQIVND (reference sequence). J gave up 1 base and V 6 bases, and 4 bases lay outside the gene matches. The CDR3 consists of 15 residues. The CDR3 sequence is CASRVGTGNTGELFF. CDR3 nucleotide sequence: TGTGCCAGTAGGGTAGGGACAGGGAACACCGGGGAGCTGTTTTTT.

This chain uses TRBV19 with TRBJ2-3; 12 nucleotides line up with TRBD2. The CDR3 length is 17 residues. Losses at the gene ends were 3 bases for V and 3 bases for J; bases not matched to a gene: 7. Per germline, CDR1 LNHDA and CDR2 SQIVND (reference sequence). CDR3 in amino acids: CASSMLLAGGPTDTQYF. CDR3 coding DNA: TGTGCCAGTAGTATGCTCCTAGCGGGAGGGCCAACAGATACGCAGTATTTT.

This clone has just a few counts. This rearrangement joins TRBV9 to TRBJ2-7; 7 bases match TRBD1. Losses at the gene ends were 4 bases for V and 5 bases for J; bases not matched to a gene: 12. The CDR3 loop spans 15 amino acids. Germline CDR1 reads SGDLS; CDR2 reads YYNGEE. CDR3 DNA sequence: TGTGCCAGCAGCCCCCACGTAGGGGGCAACGACGAGCAGTACTTC. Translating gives CASSPHVGGNDEQYF.